This record concerns one TCR beta chain sequence. From the 5' RACE reads, TCRdb lists one entry per CDR3 protein and no DNA. In total, the table holds about 460,000 distinct CDR3 sequences. This sample is drawn from a study of T cells expressing NK-cell markers. In germline, CDR1 is LGHNT, CDR2 FRNRAP. The length of the CDR3 is 11 residues. Sequencing was performed on blood T cells: a sorted CD56 or NKG2C T cell subset, CD4+ or CD8+ T cells, or bulk PBMC T cells (not recorded which). This clonotype originated in a woman in her fifties or sixties in good health. V gene TRBV12-5 combines with J gene TRBJ2-5; TCRdb's D call of TRBD2 is untestable without DNA. The CDR3 loop reads CASGLLGVQYF.